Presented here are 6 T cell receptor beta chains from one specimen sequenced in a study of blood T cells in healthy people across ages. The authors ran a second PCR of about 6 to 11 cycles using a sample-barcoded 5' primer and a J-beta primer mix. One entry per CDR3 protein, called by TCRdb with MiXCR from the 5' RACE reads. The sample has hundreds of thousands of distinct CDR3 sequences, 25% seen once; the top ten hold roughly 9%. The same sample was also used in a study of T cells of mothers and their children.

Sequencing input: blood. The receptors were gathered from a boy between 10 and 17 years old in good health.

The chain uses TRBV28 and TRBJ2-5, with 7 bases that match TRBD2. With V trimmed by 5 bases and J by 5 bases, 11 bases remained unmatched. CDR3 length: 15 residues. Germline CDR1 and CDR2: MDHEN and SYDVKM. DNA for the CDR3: TGTGCCAGCAGTCGAGCGGGAAGCATGGGGGAGACCCAGTACTTC. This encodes CASSRAGSMGETQYF.

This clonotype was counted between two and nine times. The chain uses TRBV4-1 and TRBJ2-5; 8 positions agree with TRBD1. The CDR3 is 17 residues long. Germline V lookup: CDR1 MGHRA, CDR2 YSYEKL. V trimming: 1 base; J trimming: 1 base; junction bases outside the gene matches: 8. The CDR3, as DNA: TGCGCCAGCAGCCAAGTCGGGACAGGAACCACCCAAGAGACCCAGTACTTC. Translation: CASSQVGTGTTQETQYF.

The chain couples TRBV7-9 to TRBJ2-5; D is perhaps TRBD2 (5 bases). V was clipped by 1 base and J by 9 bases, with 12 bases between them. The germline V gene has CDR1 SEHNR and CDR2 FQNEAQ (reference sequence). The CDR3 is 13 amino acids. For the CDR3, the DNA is TGTGCCAGCAGCTTAGGGTTGGAGGAGGCCCAGTACTTC. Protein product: CASSLGLEEAQYF.

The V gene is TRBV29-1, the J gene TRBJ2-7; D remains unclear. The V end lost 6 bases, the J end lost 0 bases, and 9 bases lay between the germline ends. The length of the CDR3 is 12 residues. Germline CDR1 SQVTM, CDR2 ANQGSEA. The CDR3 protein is CSVTGTSYEQYF. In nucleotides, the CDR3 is TGCAGCGTGACGGGCACCTCCTACGAGCAGTACTTC.

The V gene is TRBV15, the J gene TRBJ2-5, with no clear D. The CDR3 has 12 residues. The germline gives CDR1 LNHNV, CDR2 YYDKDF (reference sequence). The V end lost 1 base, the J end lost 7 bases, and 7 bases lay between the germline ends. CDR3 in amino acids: CATSRGSGTQYF. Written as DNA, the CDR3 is TGTGCCACCAGCAGAGGAAGTGGGACCCAGTACTTC.

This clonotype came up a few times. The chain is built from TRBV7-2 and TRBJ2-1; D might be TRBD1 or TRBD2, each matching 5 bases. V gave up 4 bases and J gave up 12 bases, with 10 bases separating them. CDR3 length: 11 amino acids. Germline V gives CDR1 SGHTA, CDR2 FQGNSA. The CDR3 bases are TGTGCCAGCAGCTACGGGGCAGGGCAGTTCTTC. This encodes CASSYGAGQFF.